These 20 T cell receptor beta chains came from one sample sequenced in a study of cytomegalovirus exposure and HLA in healthy donors. Method: immunoSEQ multiplex PCR; TCRdb's copy keeps in-frame clones and lacks some. Of 130,000 to 150,000 clones listed, 85% to 90% were seen once; the top ten hold around 9%. The sequencing input was PBMCs. The receptors were sampled from a woman between 18 and 29 years old in good health and CMV-seropositive.

The V gene is TRBV13, the J gene TRBJ1-4; possibly TRBD1 for D (5 bases). Germline loops: CDR1 PRHDT, CDR2 FYEKMQ (reference sequence). Trimming took off 3 bases at V and 8 bases at J, with 22 bases between the two ends. The CDR3 loop spans 17 amino acids. In nucleotides, the CDR3 is TGTGCCAGCAGCTTTGGCCGATTCTCGGGGGGTTACGAAAAACTGTTTTTT. Encoded protein: CASSFGRFSGGYEKLFF.

The V call is TRBV7-9, the J call TRBJ1-1; D uncertain. Germline V gene lookup returns CDR1 SEHNR and CDR2 FQNEAQ (reference sequence). CDR3 length: 15 residues. Trimming pared 2 bases from V and 1 base from J, leaving 11 bases between. This chain's CDR3 is CASSLIRRRNTEAFF. The CDR3 DNA reads TGTGCCAGCAGCTTAATCCGGAGGAGGAACACTGAAGCTTTCTTT.

This clone was recorded a few times. The chain employs TRBV28 and TRBJ2-7, with D possibly TRBD1 on 7 matching bases. The V gene's germline CDR1 is MDHEN and CDR2 SYDVKM. The V and J ends lost 6 bases and 9 bases respectively, with 15 bases between them. The CDR3 totals 12 residues. DNA for the CDR3: TGTGCCAGCAGCCCAGGGGGGCAAAGGCAGTACTTC. This translates into CASSPGGQRQYF.

The rearrangement links TRBV9 to TRBJ2-4; a possible D gene is TRBD1 (5 bases). Germline assignment: CDR1 SGDLS and CDR2 YYNGEE. The CDR3 has 16 residues. V dropped 4 bases and J dropped 0 bases, with 14 bases sitting between them. This CDR3 reads CASSSTGGGAKNIQYF. CDR3 coding DNA: TGTGCCAGCAGCTCTACAGGTGGTGGAGCCAAAAACATTCAGTACTTC.

The chain links TRBV11-2 to TRBJ2-7; D perhaps matches TRBD1 (5 bases). The CDR3 contains 14 residues. V gave up 4 bases and J gave up 4 bases, with 14 bases separating them. Germline loops: CDR1 SGHAT, CDR2 FQNNGV. CDR3 bases: TGTGCCAGCAGCTCGCGACAGCTCCTATACGAGCAGTACTTC. It translates to CASSSRQLLYEQYF.

The V gene is TRBV29-1, the J gene TRBJ1-2; the D is unclear. V gave up 7 bases and J gave up 8 bases, with 17 bases separating them. Germline V CDR1 and CDR2: SQVTM, ANQGSEA. CDR3 size: 12 residues. CDR3 in DNA: TGCAGCGCCCGAGGGCTAGCCTCCGGCTACACCTTC. It codes for CSARGLASGYTF.

This chain joins TRBV5-1 and TRBJ2-3; 7 nucleotides line up with TRBD1. Germline V CDR1 and CDR2: SGHRS, YFSETQ. With V trimmed by 3 bases and J by 4 bases, 11 bases remained unmatched. The CDR3 totals 16 residues. CDR3 loop: CASSWGTARVPDTQYF. CDR3 DNA sequence: TGCGCCAGCAGCTGGGGGACAGCGCGCGTCCCAGATACGCAGTATTTT.

The V and J genes are TRBV5-1 and TRBJ2-3; 10 positions match TRBD2. The germline V gene encodes CDR1 SGHRS and CDR2 YFSETQ. V dropped 5 bases and J dropped 0; count of bases not matched to a gene: 24. The CDR3 has 22 amino acids. The DNA of the CDR3 is TGCGCCAGCAGTCCAAAACCGGGACTAGCGATTATGAGTCTTTCTAGCACAGATACGCAGTATTTT. Its protein is CASSPKPGLAIMSLSSTDTQYF.

J is TRBJ2-5 and V is TRBV7-8; 8 nucleotides agree with TRBD1. CDR1 is SGHVS, CDR2 FQNEAQ, per germline. V was pared by 3 bases and J by 2 bases, with 2 bases of the junction left unmatched. The CDR3 is 14 residues long. CDR3 protein: CASSFGTGQETQYF. CDR3 DNA sequence: TGTGCCAGCAGCTTCGGGACAGGTCAAGAGACCCAGTACTTC.

The chain joins TRBV28 to TRBJ2-3, with TRBD2 identical over 13 bases. Germline loops: CDR1 MDHEN, CDR2 SYDVKM. Trimming took 4 bases from V and 5 from J; bases not matched to a gene: 3. CDR3 length: 15 amino acids. CDR3 sequence reads: CASSSRTSGGDTQYF. DNA for the CDR3: TGTGCCAGCAGTTCTCGGACTAGCGGGGGAGATACGCAGTATTTT. The full variable domain, rest sourced from reference TRBV28 and TRBJ2-3, is DVKVTQSSRYLVKRTGEKVFLECVQDMDHENMFWYRQDPGLGLRLIYFSYDVKMKEKGDIPEGYSVSREKKERFSLILESASTNQTSMYLCASSSRTSGGDTQYFGPGTRLTVL.

V is TRBV6-1 and J is TRBJ1-2, with D possibly matching TRBD1 (5 bases). With 1 base removed from V and 6 bases from J, the gap between germline ends came to 18 bases. There are 16 residues in the CDR3. Germline values: CDR1 MNHNS, CDR2 SASEGT. CDR3 residues: CASSEEAGRGIDGYTF. The CDR3 nucleotides read TGTGCCAGCAGTGAAGAGGCGGGACGGGGGATCGATGGCTACACCTTC.

J is TRBJ2-1 and V is TRBV6-1, with TRBD2 as a possible D gene (6 bases). The CDR3 sequence is 17 residues long. V gave up 1 base and J gave up 6 bases, with 19 bases separating them. CDR1 and CDR2 from the germline V gene are MNHNS and SASEGT. The CDR3 reads CASSEGWRGIKSNEQFF. The CDR3 DNA sequence: TGTGCCAGCAGTGAAGGGTGGAGGGGCATTAAAAGCAATGAGCAGTTCTTC.

The chain is built from TRBV5-1 and TRBJ2-3, with TRBD1 matching over 8 bases. There are 16 residues in the CDR3. Germline V gene data show CDR1 as SGHRS and CDR2 as YFSETQ. V trimming: 3 bases; J trimming: 4 bases; junction bases outside the gene matches: 10. The CDR3 spells CASSSASGGLSDTQYF. DNA for the CDR3: TGCGCCAGCAGCTCGGCCTCAGGGGGCCTCTCAGATACGCAGTATTTT.

J is TRBJ1-5 and V is TRBV6-5, with D tentatively TRBD1 (6 bases). V lost 2 bases and J lost 6, with 8 bases in between. Germline V lookup: CDR1 MNHEY, CDR2 SVGAGI. This CDR3 comprises 13 residues. The CDR3 DNA is TGTGCCAGCAGTTACGGCAGGGGTCAGCCCCAGCATTTT. Residues: CASSYGRGQPQHF.

The chain uses TRBV5-1 and TRBJ2-5; 7 nucleotides agree with TRBD2. Germline CDR1 and CDR2: SGHRS and YFSETQ. Trimming cost V 0 bases and J 1 base; bases outside gene matches: 12. This CDR3 contains 18 residues. CDR3 bases: TGCGCCAGCAGCTTGGCCGGAAGAGCGGGGCCCATCCAAGAGACCCAGTACTTC. Its translation is CASSLAGRAGPIQETQYF.

This clone was seen more than once but under ten times. The V call is TRBV2, the J call TRBJ1-2; TRBD1 might be the D (6 bases). Looked up from germline, CDR1 is SNHLY and CDR2 is FYNNEI. Trimming pared 6 bases from V and 1 base from J, leaving 15 bases between. The CDR3 loop spans 15 amino acids. The chain's CDR3 is CASSGDTPHNYGYTF. The CDR3 DNA follows: TGTGCCAGCAGCGGGGACACCCCCCATAACTATGGCTACACCTTC. Combining the CDR3 with reference TRBV2 and TRBJ1-2 gives the whole variable domain EPEVTQTPSHQVTQMGQEVILRCVPISNHLYFYWYRQILGQKVEFLVSFYNNEISEKSEIFDDQFSVERPDGSNFTLKIRSTKLEDSAMYFCASSGDTPHNYGYTFGSGTRLTVV.

This clone was seen once. The chain links TRBV30 to TRBJ2-7, with 7 bases that match TRBD1. The CDR3 runs to 13 residues. Germline trimming cut 6 bases from V and 2 bases from J; bases unmatched to any gene: 7. CDR1 is GTSNPN and CDR2 is SVGIG in the germline V gene (reference sequence). The CDR3 region is CACLRDSTYEQYF. In nucleotides, the CDR3 is TGTGCCTGTCTCCGGGACAGTACCTACGAGCAGTACTTC.

The rearrangement joins TRBV4-3 to TRBJ2-5; 13 bases match TRBD2. Germline V gene sequence: CDR1 LGHNA, CDR2 YSLEER. This CDR3 comprises 15 residues. Trimming cost V 3 bases and J 5 bases; bases outside gene matches: 3. The CDR3 here is CASSQGLAGSETQYF. CDR3 sequence (DNA): TGCGCCAGCAGCCAGGGACTAGCGGGGTCTGAGACCCAGTACTTC.

For this clone: In the same sample, other DNA sequences code for this CDR3. The rearrangement links TRBV11-3 to TRBJ1-1, with unresolved D. Looked up from germline, CDR1 is SGHNT and CDR2 is YENEEA. V was cut by 8 bases and J by 1 base, with 8 bases left in between. CDR3 length: 12 residues. The CDR3 region is CASSSGNTEAFF. The CDR3 nucleotides read TGTGCCAGCTCATCAGGGAACACTGAAGCTTTCTTT.

The CDR3 here is CASSPRTGNYGYTF. Written as DNA, the CDR3 is TGTGCCAGCAGCCCTCGGACAGGGAATTATGGCTACACCTTC. The rearrangement joins TRBV5-4 to TRBJ1-2; 8 nucleotides match TRBD1. V lost 4 bases, J lost 5 bases, and 7 bases stayed unmatched. The CDR3 consists of 14 residues. CDR1 is SGHNT, CDR2 YYREEE, per germline (reference sequence).